Detailed here is one T cell receptor beta chain. Its antigen is currently not known. Base qualities are not at hand, and no much larger clone is one base apart. The sample is drawn from a study of cytomegalovirus exposure and HLA in healthy donors (TCRdb year 2017). In terms of the full investigation: An earlier analysis of 587 of the donors reported approximately 290 Gb of sequence data and 100 million to 130 million unique TCR beta sequences from 150 million to 200 million T cells. Roughly 310 gigabases of sequencing data and approximately 85 million unique TCR sequences were included in an early release covering roughly 600 HLA-typed donors. Among the roughly 380 genotyped donors, more than 70% belonged to the genetic ancestry cluster associated with self-reported Caucasian donors. The study was designed to test whether signatures of past pathogen exposure could be identified by cataloging public T cell receptors. Using immunosequencing, the study profiled T cell repertoires from roughly 650 subjects and related those repertoires to cytomegalovirus serostatus. Along with the approximately 650-subject first cohort, a separate validation cohort of some 130 different subjects was used. To predict cytomegalovirus infection status, the study brought together high-throughput TCR immunosequencing, statistical association of individual TCRs with disease status, and machine learning. In a later analysis, previously published TCR beta repertoires from 550 to 750 donors were re-analyzed and high-resolution HLA genotyping was added so that TCR occurrence patterns could be studied. In the later analysis, no new phenotypic data were used to find candidate immune exposures; instead, reliance was placed on TCR beta sequences and their occurrence across donors. An earlier analysis of 587 of the donors applied high-throughput TCR beta sequencing to assess whether each TCR beta V gene segment acted as functional or pseudogenic. Alongside the repertoire data, information on donor age, sex, ethnicity and CMV serostatus was compiled. In a later genetic analysis, genome-wide SNP genotypes for about 60% of the 666 donors were used, and that subset was treated as a discovery cohort. All discovery cohort repertoires had been generated using a single sequencing platform. HLA typing covered class I and class II loci at four-digit resolution. The number of typed donors differed by locus: roughly 629-640 for A, B, C, DRB1 and DQB1; approximately 540 for DQA1; 600 to 610 for DPA1; and around 490 for DPB1. Four or five DR-DQ haplotypes were handled as single units for association and clustering, since linkage in the cohort was strong. On average, over 200,000 unique TCR beta nucleotide sequences were sequenced per donor among 300 to 500 genotyped donors of the cohort, with roughly 20% of those sequences being non-productive.

Study-wide findings and limitations: In a later analysis, HLA-associated TCR beta chains showed more clonal expansion and lower generation probabilities than non-associated chains that were equally common. According to a later analysis, parvovirus B19, influenza, CMV and Epstein-Barr virus appeared linked to several top co-occurrence clusters. Because the 87-base-pair reads could not distinguish some IMGT-functional V segments, including TRBV6-2 and TRBV6-3, those segments were excluded. Because HLA typing was missing for some donors at each locus, association tests included only the typed subset. In an earlier analysis of roughly 500 of the donors, most TCR beta V segments appeared in productive rearrangements about 87% or about 30% of the time, broadly matching IMGT annotations. A later analysis found that most CMV-associated TCR beta chains appeared HLA-restricted, with HLA associations seemingly driven largely by CMV exposure. In a later analysis, TCR association rates were found to vary across HLA loci, with the most associated TCRs seen for DRB1 alleles and the fewest for HLA-C alleles. Sequencing depth was assumed to be roughly uniform across donors in the presence/absence analyses, though that assumption may not hold. The only immune exposure information available for the cohort was CMV serostatus. A further reported finding was that TCR beta sequences accurately predicted the HLA-A and HLA-B alleles for most subjects in the first cohort. In both the original and validation cohorts, the classifier was reported to diagnose cytomegalovirus status with high specificity and sensitivity. Linkage disequilibrium might explain the correlated functional status among segregating V segments, but an unknown experimental factor could not be ruled out. The cohort was sequenced for TCR beta chains only, and without alpha or paired-chain data the features that could be detected were limited. Assigning TCR associations to individual alleles was difficult when HLA alleles, especially DR and DQ, strongly co-occurred. A later genetic analysis associated a missense DCLRE1C variant with V-gene and J-gene trimming of TCR beta chains, and an independent cohort replicated the association. Roughly 17 rarely observed V segments, including chromosome 9 orphons, were excluded from the earlier analysis of almost 600 of the donors because counts were too low. A later genetic analysis reported fewer N-insertions in productive TCRs among donors in an Asian-associated ancestry cluster than the approximately 670-donor mean. The sequencing pipeline was judged likely to have produced a cluster of highly shared sequence variants as a technical artifact. A few of the identified cytomegalovirus-associated TCR beta chains were confirmed in vitro to be specific for cytomegalovirus antigens. The authors suggested that the approach could potentially be generalized to other disease states and immunological phenotypes. Specific HLA alleles were associated with 15,000 to 20,000 TCR beta sequences at a false discovery rate of 0.05 in a later analysis. A total of about 150 TCR beta chains were listed by the study as associated with cytomegalovirus. Most TCR sequences were observed very rarely across donors, whereas some public TCRs were present in many individuals.

Receptors were amplified or captured by the immunoSEQ multiplex PCR assay. A mixture of 60 forward primers for TCR Vbeta segments and 13 reverse primers for TCR Jbeta segments was used in the multiplex PCR. The CDR3 region of rearranged TCR beta genes was amplified from genomic DNA by a multiplex PCR assay. On the Illumina HiSeq System, the amplified TCR beta libraries were sequenced as 87-base-pair reads. Processing in the source paper ran as follows. A later analysis counted about 76 million unique TCR beta chains across the 670 or so repertoires, and some 11 million of these chains were shared by at least two donors. Raw reads were error-corrected and collapsed into unique sequences by a nearest-neighbor algorithm in which closely related sequences were merged to remove PCR and sequencing errors. To assign V, D and J gene segments, CDR3 sequences were aligned to IMGT reference sequences. Each retained sequence needed at least a six-nucleotide match to both a V gene segment and a J gene segment. Rearrangements were called productive when the CDR3 lacked stop codons and stayed in frame with V and J; all others were non-productive. Following IMGT convention, CDR3 was defined as the stretch from the second conserved V-encoded cysteine up to the conserved J-encoded phenylalanine. Sequences without an unambiguous match to a single V gene segment were excluded from the earlier analysis of 450 to 650 of the donors. An earlier analysis of some 500 of the donors classified V segments as functional when productive rearrangements were above 56.7% and as segregating when the standard deviation between donors was above 5%. A statistical classification framework was built to diagnose cytomegalovirus status from the catalog of TCR beta chain sequences. In a later analysis, TCR nucleotide sequences were compared against IMGT/GENE-DB human TR gene sequences so that V and J genes could be assigned. The TCRdist pipeline was used in a later analysis to assign CDR3 sequences and most-parsimonious VDJ recombination scenarios. A later analysis defined each TCR beta chain by its CDR3 amino acid sequence plus V-gene family, and excluded reads lacking a unique V-gene family. To address suspected cross-contamination and a sequencing artifact, a later analysis removed under 600 highly shared, low-generation-probability nucleotide sequences. For each public chain, a later analysis derived a clonal expansion index from normalized ranks of inferred template counts within each repertoire. In a later analysis, generation probabilities were computed using a VDJ recombination model fitted to out-of-frame rearrangements, and the results were checked against IGoR. In a later analysis, TCR-TCR, TCR-HLA and TCR-CMV co-occurrence was scored with hypergeometric tests, and a repertoire-size bias correction was applied to TCR pairs. A later analysis estimated false discovery rates by permuting HLA or CMV assignments 20 times. In a later analysis, co-occurring TCRs were grouped using DBSCAN, and TCRdist sequence similarity was added for clustering within HLA-allele-positive subsets. Co-occurrence clustering excluded repertoires with fewer than 30,000 or more than 120,000 public chains, plus five with anomalous nucleotide sharing. In its TCRdb copy, this immuneACCESS table keeps in-frame sequences only and misses some clones. Where compared with another copy, unresolved V genes explain less than half of these, and the others have no known cause. That table furnishes V, J and clone size, whereas the DNA furnished D and trimming. This sample comprises roughly 150,000 clones, more than 60% of them detected only once. The ten most abundant clones make up approximately 10% of the sample.

According to the germline V gene, CDR1 reads SGHVS and CDR2 reads FQNEAQ. After removal of 4 bases from V and 0 bases from J, the junction retains 9 bases not matched to a gene. From its cysteine to its phenylalanine, the CDR3 spans 16 amino acids. Solely the CDR3 DNA is kept, with 48 bases framed from the first base. In total, fewer than 750 healthy bone marrow donors made up the cohort. At the time of sampling, all cohort members were nominally healthy, though unrecorded immune exposures were likely present. The donor was CMV seropositive and was included in the group of 250 to 300 seropositive cohort members. A peripheral blood sample was collected from each donor, and TCR beta sequencing was performed on peripheral blood mononuclear cells. Genomic DNA extraction from the blood cell samples was performed with the Qiagen DNeasy Blood Extraction Kit.

The sequence links TRBV7-8 to TRBJ2-7, and 7 bases in between align with TRBD2. The sequencing input was PBMCs. The receptor was derived from a man aged 18 to 29 in good health and CMV-seropositive. Read as DNA, the sequence is TGTGCCAGCAGCTCCCCTGGGGCGGGAGTCTCCTACGAGCAGTACTTC. Translated, this is CASSSPGAGVSYEQYF. The CDR3 plus the reference TRBV7-8 and TRBJ2-7 genes for the other parts give the full variable domain: GAGVSQSPRYKVAKRGQDVALRCDPISGHVSLFWYQQALGQGPEFLTYFQNEAQLDKSGLPSDRFFAERPEGSVSTLKIQRTQQEDSAVYLCASSSPGAGVSYEQYFGPGTRLTVT.